What follows are 7 T cell receptor beta chains derived from one specimen sequenced in a study of Graves' ophthalmopathy and Graves' hyperthyroidism (dated by TCRdb to 2016 to 2018). The sample was run on an Illumina HiSeq 2000. For repertoire sequencing, TCR beta CDR3 regions were amplified from RNA transcripts. A first-round RT-PCR used HTBI primers with the Qiagen OneStep RT-PCR kit, followed by a second-round multiplex PCR, size selection and purification. TCRdb passed the public sequencing reads through fastp at Q25 and MiXCR, retaining productive beta sequences. A single entry per CDR3 protein holds the most common genes and DNA from its merged rows. The sample yields 200,000 to 250,000 distinct CDR3 sequences; under 25% were counted once. The ten most abundant clones make up around 45% of the sample. Sequences were obtained from peripheral blood. The receptors derive from a woman aged 50 to 60 with Graves' ophthalmopathy. Donor details come from another sample of the same person, matched by shared clones.

This clonotype was picked up many times. The gene calls are TRBV6-4 and TRBJ2-2, with TRBD2 matching 12 bases. CDR1 and CDR2 from the germline V gene are MRHNA and SNTAGT. The CDR3 extends over 17 amino acids. V shed 5 bases, J shed 6 bases, and the junction held 10 bases outside the gene matches. The CDR3 protein is CASSPSGGAHFPGELFF. The CDR3 DNA is TGTGCCAGCAGTCCTAGCGGGGGGGCCCATTTCCCCGGGGAGCTGTTTTTT.

This clonotype was observed at least ten times. V and J are TRBV13 and TRBJ2-7; 9 nucleotides agree with TRBD1. V lost 5 bases and J lost 2; bases outside the gene matches: 4. Per germline, CDR1 PRHDT and CDR2 FYEKMQ (reference sequence). The CDR3 totals 14 residues. Here the CDR3 reads CASSLRTGAYEQYF. CDR3 nucleotide sequence: TGTGCCAGCAGCCTCAGGACAGGGGCCTACGAGCAGTACTTC.

This clonotype has at least ten counts. The V gene is TRBV20-1, the J gene TRBJ2-4; a possible D gene is TRBD2 (5 bases). Germline V CDR1 and CDR2: DFQATT, SNEGSKA (reference sequence). V shed 1 base and J shed 3 bases, with 16 bases lying between them. The CDR3 is 16 residues long. The CDR3 coding sequence is TGCAGTGCTAGAGTGGGAGTATCGGGTAGCAAAAACATTCAGTACTTC. This encodes CSARVGVSGSKNIQYF.

For the CDR3, the DNA is TGTGCCAGCAGCTTAGGCCTTCTAAGCCAAGAGACCCAGTACTTC. Translated: CASSLGLLSQETQYF. The chain joins TRBV7-2 to TRBJ2-5; no reliable D call. Between the trimmed V and J ends, which lost 1 base and 1 base, there was a span of 10 bases. The CDR3 contains 15 residues. Germline V gives CDR1 SGHTA, CDR2 FQGNSA.

Comments on this clonotype: One base away lies a much larger clone, so this may be a sequencing read error. The J gene is TRBJ2-2, the V gene TRBV9, with D perhaps TRBD1 (5 bases). The germline V gene encodes CDR1 SGDLS and CDR2 YYNGEE. This CDR3 has 15 residues. V lost 3 bases to trimming and J lost 5 bases, with 14 bases between them. The CDR3 region has the DNA TGTGCCAGCAGCGCGACAGAGTATGGGACCGGGGAGCTGTTTTTT. This gives the protein CASSATEYGTGELFF.

This clonotype was seen many times. V and J are TRBV27 and TRBJ2-7; the D is unclear. Germline loops: CDR1 MNHEY, CDR2 SMNVEV (reference sequence). The CDR3 sequence is 12 residues long. V lost 4 bases to trimming and J lost 3 bases, with 7 bases between them. DNA for the CDR3: TGTGCCAGCAGTTCCTCCATCTACGAGCAGTACTTC. It translates to CASSSSIYEQYF.

About this clonotype: It may be a read error: a sequence one base away is much more abundant. This chain links TRBV19 with TRBJ2-7; D might be TRBD1 or TRBD2, each matching 5 bases. Trimming cost V 4 bases and J 5 bases, with 18 bases left between them. Germline V gene sequence: CDR1 LNHDA, CDR2 SQIVND (reference sequence). The CDR3 spans 15 residues. The CDR3 DNA reads as TGTGCCAGTAGTAAATCCGGGACCCTAAACCACGAGCAGTACTTC. It is translated as CASSKSGTLNHEQYF.